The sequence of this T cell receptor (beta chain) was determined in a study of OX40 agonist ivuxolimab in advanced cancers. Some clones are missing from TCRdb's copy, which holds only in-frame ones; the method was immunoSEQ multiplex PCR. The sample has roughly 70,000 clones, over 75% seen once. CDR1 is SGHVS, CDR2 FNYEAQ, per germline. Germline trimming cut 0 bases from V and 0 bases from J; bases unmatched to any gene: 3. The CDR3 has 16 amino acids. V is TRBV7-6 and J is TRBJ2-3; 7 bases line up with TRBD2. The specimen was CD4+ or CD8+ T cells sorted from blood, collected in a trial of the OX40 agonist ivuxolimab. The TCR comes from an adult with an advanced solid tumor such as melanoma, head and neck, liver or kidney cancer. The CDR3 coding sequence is TGTGCCAGCAGCTTAGCAGCGGGGCAGAGCACAGATACGCAGTATTTT. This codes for CASSLAAGQSTDTQYF.